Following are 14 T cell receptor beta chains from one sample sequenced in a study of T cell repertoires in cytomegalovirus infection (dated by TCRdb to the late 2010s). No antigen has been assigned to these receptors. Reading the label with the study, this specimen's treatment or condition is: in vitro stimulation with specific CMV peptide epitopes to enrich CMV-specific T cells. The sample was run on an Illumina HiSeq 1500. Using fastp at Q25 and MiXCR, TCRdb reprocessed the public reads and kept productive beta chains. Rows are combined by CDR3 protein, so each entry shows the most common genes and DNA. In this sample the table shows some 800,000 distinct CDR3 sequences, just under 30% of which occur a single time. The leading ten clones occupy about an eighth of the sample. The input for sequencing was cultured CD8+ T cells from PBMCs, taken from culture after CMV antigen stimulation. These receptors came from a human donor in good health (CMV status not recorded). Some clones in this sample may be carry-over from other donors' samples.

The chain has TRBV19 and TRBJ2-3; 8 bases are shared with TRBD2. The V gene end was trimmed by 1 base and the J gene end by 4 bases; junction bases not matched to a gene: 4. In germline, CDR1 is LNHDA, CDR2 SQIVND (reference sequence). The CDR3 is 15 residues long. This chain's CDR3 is CASSIGAGVSDTQYF. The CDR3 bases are TGTGCCAGTAGTATAGGAGCGGGGGTGTCAGATACGCAGTATTTT.

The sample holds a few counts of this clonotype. The CDR3 region has the DNA TGTGCCTGTGGGCCGACTGTTTCCTATAATTCACCCCTCCACTTT. Its protein product is CACGPTVSYNSPLHF. This chain joins TRBV19 and TRBJ1-6; D gene ambiguous. The CDR3 consists of 15 residues. CDR1 and CDR2 from the germline V gene are LNHDA and SQIVND (reference sequence). V gave up 11 bases and J gave up 1 base, with 15 bases separating them.

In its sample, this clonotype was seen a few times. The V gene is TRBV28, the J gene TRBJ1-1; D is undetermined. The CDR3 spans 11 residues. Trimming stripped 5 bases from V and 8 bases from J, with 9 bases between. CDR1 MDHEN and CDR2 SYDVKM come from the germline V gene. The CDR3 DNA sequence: TGTGCCAGCAGTCCCGATGGCGAAGCTTTCTTT. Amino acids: CASSPDGEAFF. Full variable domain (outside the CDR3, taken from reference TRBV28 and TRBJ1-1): DVKVTQSSRYLVKRTGEKVFLECVQDMDHENMFWYRQDPGLGLRLIYFSYDVKMKEKGDIPEGYSVSREKKERFSLILESASTNQTSMYLCASSPDGEAFFGQGTRLTVV.

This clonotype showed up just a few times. The CDR3 reads CASSGTSYEQYF. CDR3 nucleotides: TGTGCCAGCAGCGGCACCTCCTACGAGCAGTACTTC. This chain joins TRBV7-6 and TRBJ2-7; no firm D call. V was pared by 5 bases and J by 0 bases, with 5 bases between. From germline, CDR1 is SGHVS and CDR2 FNYEAQ. The CDR3 runs to 12 residues.

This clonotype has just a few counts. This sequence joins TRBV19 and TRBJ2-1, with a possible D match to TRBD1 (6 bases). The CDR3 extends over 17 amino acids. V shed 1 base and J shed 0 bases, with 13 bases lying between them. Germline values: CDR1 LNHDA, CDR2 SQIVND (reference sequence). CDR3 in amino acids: CASSIAGELSSYNEQFF. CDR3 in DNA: TGTGCCAGTAGTATAGCAGGGGAATTGAGCTCCTACAATGAGCAGTTCTTC.

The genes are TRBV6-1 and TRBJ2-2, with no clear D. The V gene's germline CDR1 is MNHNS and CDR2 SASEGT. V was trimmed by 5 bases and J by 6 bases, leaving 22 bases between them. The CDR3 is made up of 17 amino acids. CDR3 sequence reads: CASSLQFGTHWSGELFF. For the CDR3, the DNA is TGTGCCAGCAGTTTACAGTTTGGCACCCATTGGTCCGGGGAGCTGTTTTTT.

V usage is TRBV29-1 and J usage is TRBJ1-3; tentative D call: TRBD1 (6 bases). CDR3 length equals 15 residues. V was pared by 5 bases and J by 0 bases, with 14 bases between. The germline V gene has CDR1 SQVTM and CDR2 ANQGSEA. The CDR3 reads CSVLGGAISGNTIYF. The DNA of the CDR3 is TGCAGCGTTTTGGGGGGCGCGATCTCTGGAAACACCATATATTTT.

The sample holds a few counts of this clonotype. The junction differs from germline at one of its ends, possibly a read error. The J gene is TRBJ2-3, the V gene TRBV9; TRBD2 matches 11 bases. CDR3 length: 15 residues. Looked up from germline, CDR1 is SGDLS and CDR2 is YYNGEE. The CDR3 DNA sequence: TGTGCCAGCAGTGTAGCGGGGGGGCTAACAGATACGCAGTATTTT. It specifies CASSVAGGLTDTQYF. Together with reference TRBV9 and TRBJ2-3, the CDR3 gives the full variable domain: DSGVTQTPKHLITATGQRVTLRCSPRSGDLSVYWYQQSLDQGLQFLIQYYNGEERAKGNILERFSAQQFPDLHSELNLSSLELGDSALYFCASSVAGGLTDTQYFGPGTRLTVL.

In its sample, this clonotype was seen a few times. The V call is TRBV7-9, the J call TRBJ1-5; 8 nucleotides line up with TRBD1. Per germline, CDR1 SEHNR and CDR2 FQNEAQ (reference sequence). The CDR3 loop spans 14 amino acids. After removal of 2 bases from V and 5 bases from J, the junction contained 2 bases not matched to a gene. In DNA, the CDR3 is TGTGCCAGCAGCTTACAGGGGGCCCATCAGCCCCAGCATTTT. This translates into CASSLQGAHQPQHF.

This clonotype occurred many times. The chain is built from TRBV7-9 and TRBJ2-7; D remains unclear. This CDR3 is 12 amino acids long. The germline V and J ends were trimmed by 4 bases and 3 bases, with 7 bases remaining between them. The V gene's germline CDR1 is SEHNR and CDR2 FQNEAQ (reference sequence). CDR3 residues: CASSSNSYEQYF. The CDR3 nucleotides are TGTGCCAGCAGCTCGAATAGCTACGAGCAGTACTTC. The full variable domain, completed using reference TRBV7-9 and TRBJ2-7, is DTGVSQNPRHKITKRGQNVTFRCDPISEHNRLYWYRQTLGQGPEFLTYFQNEAQLEKSRLLSDRFSAERPKGSFSTLEIQRTEQGDSAMYLCASSSNSYEQYFGPGTRLTVT.

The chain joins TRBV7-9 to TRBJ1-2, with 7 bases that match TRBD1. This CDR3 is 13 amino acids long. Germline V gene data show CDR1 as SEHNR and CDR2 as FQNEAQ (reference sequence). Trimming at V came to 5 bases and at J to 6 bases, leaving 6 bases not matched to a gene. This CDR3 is CASSPGQINGYTF. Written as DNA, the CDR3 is TGTGCCAGCAGCCCGGGACAGATTAATGGCTACACCTTC.

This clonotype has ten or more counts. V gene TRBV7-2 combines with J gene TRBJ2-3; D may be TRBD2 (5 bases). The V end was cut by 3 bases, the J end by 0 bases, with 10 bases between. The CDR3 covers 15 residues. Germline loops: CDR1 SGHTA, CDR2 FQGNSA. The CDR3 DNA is TGTGCCAGCAGCTTCTCGGGGTGGAGCACAGATACGCAGTATTTT. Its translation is CASSFSGWSTDTQYF.

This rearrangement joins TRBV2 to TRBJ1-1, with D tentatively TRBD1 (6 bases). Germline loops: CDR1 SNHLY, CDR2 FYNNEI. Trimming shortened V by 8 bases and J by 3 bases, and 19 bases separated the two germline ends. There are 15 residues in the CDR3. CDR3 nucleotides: TGTGCCAGCCAGGTCCCGGGGGGCCTGGACACTGAAGCTTTCTTT. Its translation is CASQVPGGLDTEAFF.

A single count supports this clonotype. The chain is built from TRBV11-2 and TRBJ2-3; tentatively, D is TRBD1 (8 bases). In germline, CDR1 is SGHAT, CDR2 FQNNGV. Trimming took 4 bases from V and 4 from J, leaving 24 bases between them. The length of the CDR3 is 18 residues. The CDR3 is CASSSTGGVTAIPDTQYF. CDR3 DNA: TGTGCCAGCAGCTCTACAGGGGGGGTGACTGCGATCCCAGATACGCAGTATTTT.